This entry describes one TCR beta chain. Its antigen remains unknown. Germline CDR1 and CDR2: MDHEN and SYDVKM. The CDR3 covers 14 residues. V lost 6 bases and J lost 5, with 16 bases in between. Libraries were prepared by immunoSEQ multiplex PCR; TCRdb keeps only in-frame clonotypes and omits some of them. The sample lists fewer than 100,000 clones; approximately 90% were seen once. The sample comes from a study of OX40 agonist ivuxolimab in advanced cancers. Background on the study: Each dose-escalation patient presented with hepatocellular carcinoma, melanoma, renal cell or head and neck cancer.

Study-wide results and caveats: More expanded clones were seen, on average, in CD8+ T cells than in CD4+. Among patients with partial responses at 0.1-3.0 mg/kg, clonal expansion was among the lowest. Certain nonresponders likewise exhibited a low normalized T-cell clonal expansion.

The TCR comes from an adult with an advanced solid tumor such as melanoma, head and neck, liver or kidney cancer. Sequenced here: CD4+ or CD8+ T cells sorted from blood, sampled in a trial of the OX40 agonist ivuxolimab. The chain has TRBV28 and TRBJ2-5, with D perhaps matching TRBD1 or TRBD2 (5 bases each). CDR3 residues: CASRTPGPGETQYF. CDR3 bases: TGTGCCAGCAGGACTCCGGGACCCGGGGAGACCCAGTACTTC. The complete variable domain, with remaining parts taken from reference TRBV28 and TRBJ2-5, reads DVKVTQSSRYLVKRTGEKVFLECVQDMDHENMFWYRQDPGLGLRLIYFSYDVKMKEKGDIPEGYSVSREKKERFSLILESASTNQTSMYLCASRTPGPGETQYFGPGTRLLVL.